These 26 T cell receptor beta chains were all obtained from the same sample, sequenced in a study of cytomegalovirus exposure and HLA in healthy donors. The PCR contained 60 Vbeta and 13 Jbeta primers. The protocol was immunoSEQ multiplex PCR, while the TCRdb copy is restricted to in-frame clones and leaves out a portion. Of 150,000 to 200,000 clones listed, around three quarters are singletons. The sequencing input was PBMCs. These receptors all come from a man aged 30 to 39 in good health and CMV-seronegative.

The V gene is TRBV20-1, the J gene TRBJ2-3; D gene ambiguous. V lost 5 bases to trimming and J lost 5 bases, with 8 bases between them. This CDR3 is built from 11 residues. CDR1 is DFQATT and CDR2 is SNEGSKA in the germline V gene (reference sequence). The CDR3 DNA sequence: TGCAGTGCTCCCCCCCTAGATACGCAGTATTTT. As protein: CSAPPLDTQYF.

The chain employs TRBV29-1 and TRBJ1-5, with D maybe TRBD1 (6 bases). The length of the CDR3 is 13 residues. With 6 bases removed from V and 2 bases from J, the gap between germline ends came to 11 bases. The germline V gene encodes CDR1 SQVTM and CDR2 ANQGSEA. As DNA, the CDR3 is TGCAGCGTGGGGAGGGGGGGCAATCAGCCCCAGCATTTT. Its translation: CSVGRGGNQPQHF.

This clone appeared a few times. The same CDR3 also results from other DNA sequences found in this sample. The gene calls are TRBV7-9 and TRBJ1-1; TRBD1 matches 7 bases. The V gene end was trimmed by 0 bases and the J gene end by 1 base; junction bases not matched to a gene: 2. CDR1 and CDR2 (germline): SEHNR, FQNEAQ (reference sequence). The CDR3 has 15 amino acids. The CDR3 reads CASSLAQGGNTEAFF. The CDR3 bases are TGTGCCAGCAGCTTAGCGCAGGGGGGGAACACTGAAGCTTTCTTT. Looking up the rest from reference TRBV7-9 and TRBJ1-1 gives the full variable domain: DTGVSQNPRHKITKRGQNVTFRCDPISEHNRLYWYRQTLGQGPEFLTYFQNEAQLEKSRLLSDRFSAERPKGSFSTLEIQRTEQGDSAMYLCASSLAQGGNTEAFFGQGTRLTVV.

The chain recombines TRBV7-9 with TRBJ2-1; D possibly corresponds to TRBD1 (5 bases). Germline assignment: CDR1 SEHNR and CDR2 FQNEAQ (reference sequence). The CDR3 length is 17 residues. The V and J ends lost 5 bases and 7 bases respectively, with 24 bases between them. The CDR3 here is CASSQVKLGQGKNEQFF. CDR3 DNA: TGTGCCAGCAGCCAAGTGAAACTGGGGCAGGGTAAAAATGAGCAGTTCTTC.

This chain uses TRBV30 with TRBJ1-5, with D unclear. This CDR3 is built from 14 residues. Germline V gene sequence: CDR1 GTSNPN, CDR2 SVGIG (reference sequence). Trimming took 0 bases from V and 2 from J, leaving 8 bases between them. CDR3 nucleotide sequence: TGTGCCTGGAGTGTCGTGAGCGGCAATCAGCCCCAGCATTTT. This sequence encodes CAWSVVSGNQPQHF.

V gene TRBV28 combines with J gene TRBJ1-5, with D perhaps TRBD1 (5 bases). Per the germline V gene, CDR1 is MDHEN and CDR2 is SYDVKM. V lost 6 bases to trimming and J lost 4 bases, with 7 bases between them. The CDR3 loop spans 12 amino acids. CDR3 in DNA: TGTGCCAGCAGGCCAGGGAATCAGCCCCAGCATTTT. Protein: CASRPGNQPQHF.

This rearrangement joins TRBV6-5 to TRBJ1-1; weak D call: TRBD1 (5 bases). Trimming left V 5 bases short and J 6 bases short, with 7 bases between. There are 11 residues in the CDR3. Germline V gene data show CDR1 as MNHEY and CDR2 as SVGAGI. Written as DNA, the CDR3 is TGTGCCAGCAGTCGGGACTCTGAAGCTTTCTTT. It codes for CASSRDSEAFF.

The chain combines TRBV7-9 with TRBJ2-3; TRBD1 aligns across 7 bases. V lost 2 bases to trimming and J lost 3 bases; unmatched junction nucleotides: 14. The CDR3 consists of 18 residues. Germline V CDR1 and CDR2: SEHNR, FQNEAQ (reference sequence). CDR3: CASSLWAHDRDLTDTQYF. CDR3 DNA: TGTGCCAGCAGCTTATGGGCCCATGACAGGGATTTAACAGATACGCAGTATTTT. Together with reference TRBV7-9 and TRBJ2-3, the CDR3 gives the full variable domain: DTGVSQNPRHKITKRGQNVTFRCDPISEHNRLYWYRQTLGQGPEFLTYFQNEAQLEKSRLLSDRFSAERPKGSFSTLEIQRTEQGDSAMYLCASSLWAHDRDLTDTQYFGPGTRLTVL.

The CDR3 DNA follows: TGCAGCGTTGCGTCCCGCGGCGGGCTGCGTGGTGTGTGGGAGCAGTTCTTC. Its protein product is CSVASRGGLRGVWEQFF. The genes are TRBV29-1 and TRBJ2-1; tentatively, D is TRBD2 (5 bases). V dropped 4 bases and J dropped 10 bases, with 29 bases sitting between them. Germline lookup yields CDR1 SQVTM and CDR2 ANQGSEA. The CDR3 is made up of 17 amino acids.

The chain employs TRBV30 and TRBJ1-2, with 7 bases that match TRBD1. Germline V lookup: CDR1 GTSNPN, CDR2 SVGIG (reference sequence). The CDR3 runs 14 residues. Trimming removed 3 bases from V and 4 bases from J; junction bases left unmatched: 8. CDR3 sequence reads: CAWSAGQAAYGYTF. DNA for the CDR3: TGTGCCTGGAGCGCAGGACAGGCGGCCTATGGCTACACCTTC.

The chain employs TRBV11-2 and TRBJ2-7; D is possibly TRBD1 (5 bases). The CDR3 has 15 residues. Germline loops: CDR1 SGHAT, CDR2 FQNNGV. The V end was cut by 2 bases, the J end by 3 bases, with 14 bases between. CDR3 coding DNA: TGTGCCAGCAGCTTACAGGGTTCTCTGGGCTACGAGCAGTACTTC. Amino acid sequence: CASSLQGSLGYEQYF.

The rearrangement uses TRBV9 and TRBJ1-4; possibly TRBD1 for D (6 bases). V lost 3 bases and J lost 7, with 10 bases in between. Germline values: CDR1 SGDLS, CDR2 YYNGEE. This CDR3 spans 13 amino acids. The CDR3 coding sequence is TGTGCCAGCAGCGGAGGGACACTTGAAAAACTGTTTTTT. Protein product: CASSGGTLEKLFF.

The CDR3 sequence is CASSSGEEADTQYF. CDR3 bases: TGTGCCAGCAGTTCCGGGGAGGAGGCAGATACGCAGTATTTT. The rearrangement uses TRBV6-5 and TRBJ2-3; perhaps TRBD2 as D (6 bases). V shed 4 bases and J shed 4 bases, with 12 bases lying between them. The CDR3 contains 14 residues. Germline V gene data show CDR1 as MNHEY and CDR2 as SVGAGI.

The chain joins TRBV6-5 to TRBJ2-5; 8 bases are shared with TRBD2. The J call is uncertain, as TRBJ2-7 better fits the DNA end. The CDR3 runs 12 residues. Germline CDR1 MNHEY, CDR2 SVGAGI. The CDR3 DNA is TGTGCCGTCCGCGGGGGGTCCTACGAGCAGTACTTC. Translated, it gives CAVRGGSYEQYF.

This chain links TRBV30 with TRBJ1-4, with 7 bases fitting TRBD1. This CDR3 is 15 amino acids long. Germline assignment: CDR1 GTSNPN and CDR2 SVGIG (reference sequence). V lost 0 bases, J lost 6 bases, and 7 bases stayed unmatched. Here the CDR3 reads CAWSVLGTDYEKLFF. CDR3 DNA: TGTGCCTGGAGTGTACTGGGGACAGATTATGAAAAACTGTTTTTT.

The rearrangement joins TRBV6-6 to TRBJ2-5, with TRBD2 matching 8 bases. In germline, CDR1 is MNHNY, CDR2 SVGAGI (reference sequence). Unmatched junction bases numbered 5, after V lost 7 bases and J lost 4 bases. This CDR3 has 13 amino acids. The CDR3, as DNA: TGTGCCAGCATTGCGCTAGCGGGAGAGACCCAGTACTTC. Translating gives CASIALAGETQYF.

The chain links TRBV7-9 to TRBJ1-1; D is unclear. Germline CDR1 and CDR2: SEHNR and FQNEAQ (reference sequence). V was cut by 6 bases and J by 1 base, with 15 bases left in between. The CDR3 extends over 15 amino acids. The CDR3 protein is CASSRGRMGNTEAFF. CDR3 bases: TGTGCCAGCAGTAGAGGGAGGATGGGGAACACTGAAGCTTTCTTT.

Regarding this clone: A junction boundary mismatches the germline segment, possibly from a read error. The chain carries TRBV6-1 and TRBJ2-7; D possibly corresponds to TRBD1 (6 bases). Germline CDR1 is MNHNS and CDR2 is SASEGT. The CDR3 length is 11 residues. This CDR3 reads CASSEDRVQHF. CDR3 DNA sequence: TGTGCCAGCAGTGAAGACAGGGTTCAGCACTTC.

The genes are TRBV11-2 and TRBJ2-7; 12 bases fit TRBD1. CDR1 SGHAT and CDR2 FQNNGV come from the germline V gene. The CDR3 is 15 amino acids. J was trimmed by 7 bases and V by 5 bases; bases with no gene match: 9. CDR3 protein: CASSPGQGAVWEQYF. CDR3 nucleotides: TGTGCCAGCAGCCCGGGACAGGGGGCTGTCTGGGAGCAGTACTTC.

This clone appeared a few times. The gene calls are TRBV2 and TRBJ1-5; unclear D gene. This CDR3 is built from 17 residues. V lost 7 bases, J lost 3 bases, and 22 bases lay in between. Germline V gene data show CDR1 as SNHLY and CDR2 as FYNNEI. As DNA, the CDR3 is TGTGCCAGCACTCTTTACGGAACGGGAGTCGACAATCAGCCCCAGCATTTT. It is translated as CASTLYGTGVDNQPQHF.

The chain couples TRBV7-9 to TRBJ2-2, with TRBD2 matching 7 bases. Looked up from germline, CDR1 is SEHNR and CDR2 is FQNEAQ (reference sequence). CDR3 length equals 18 residues. J gave up 0 bases and V 1 base, and 8 bases lay outside the gene matches. In nucleotides, the CDR3 is TGTGCCAGCAGCTTAGGAAGCCCAGGGAGGGCGAACACCGGGGAGCTGTTTTTT. Translation: CASSLGSPGRANTGELFF.

This clone has just one count. This rearrangement joins TRBV29-1 to TRBJ2-4; 7 bases agree with TRBD2. V lost 4 bases to trimming and J lost 3 bases; unmatched junction nucleotides: 3. The CDR3 contains 13 residues. Germline V CDR1 and CDR2: SQVTM, ANQGSEA. The CDR3 region is CSVGWGGKNIQYF. CDR3 DNA sequence: TGCAGCGTTGGCTGGGGGGGCAAAAACATTCAGTACTTC.

The rearrangement uses TRBV27 and TRBJ2-7, with 7 positions matching TRBD1. The trim removed 6 bases at V and 4 bases at J, leaving 6 bases unmatched. The germline CDR1 and CDR2 sequences are MNHEY and SMNVEV (reference sequence). CDR3 length: 13 residues. The CDR3 reads CASRPGGVYEQYF. The CDR3 region has the DNA TGTGCCAGCAGGCCAGGGGGTGTGTACGAGCAGTACTTC.

The V call is TRBV7-3, the J call TRBJ2-1; D uncertain. This CDR3 has 14 amino acids. CDR1 is SGHTA and CDR2 is FQGTGA in the germline V gene. V was trimmed by 3 bases and J by 4 bases, leaving 10 bases between them. The CDR3 here is CASSFMFRYNEQFF. The CDR3 DNA follows: TGTGCCAGCAGCTTTATGTTCAGATACAATGAGCAGTTCTTC.

The CDR3 DNA reads as TGTGCCAGCAGCTCCTCCCAGGTCCGGGAGACCCAGTACTTC. Translating it yields CASSSSQVRETQYF. The chain joins TRBV5-6 to TRBJ2-5; D is unclear. Per germline, CDR1 SGHDT and CDR2 YYEEEE. V was cut by 3 bases and J by 5 bases, with 14 bases left in between. The CDR3 loop spans 14 amino acids.

This clone was counted between two and nine times. J is TRBJ1-5 and V is TRBV27; 9 bases fit TRBD1. J lost 7 bases, V lost 5 bases, and 9 bases had no gene match. The germline CDR1 and CDR2 sequences are MNHEY and SMNVEV (reference sequence). There are 15 residues in the CDR3. In DNA, the CDR3 is TGTGCCAGCAGTCGAACAGGGGGCGGTTGGCAGCCCCAGCATTTT. It is translated as CASSRTGGGWQPQHF.